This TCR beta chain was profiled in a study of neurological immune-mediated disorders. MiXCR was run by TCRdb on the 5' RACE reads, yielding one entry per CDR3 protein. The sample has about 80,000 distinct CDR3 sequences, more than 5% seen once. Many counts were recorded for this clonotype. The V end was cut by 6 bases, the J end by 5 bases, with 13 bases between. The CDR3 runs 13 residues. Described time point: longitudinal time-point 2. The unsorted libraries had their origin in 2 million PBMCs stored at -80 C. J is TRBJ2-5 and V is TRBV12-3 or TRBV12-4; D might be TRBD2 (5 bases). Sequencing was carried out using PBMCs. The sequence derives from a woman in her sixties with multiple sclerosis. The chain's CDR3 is CASSQTSLETQYF. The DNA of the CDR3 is TGTGCCAGCAGCCAAACTAGTCTGGAGACCCAGTACTTC.